The clone carrying this TCR beta chain came up a few times. What it recognizes is unknown. This specimen comes from a study of identical twins. Regarding the study as a whole: Sequences that were out-of-frame, alpha and twin-shared displayed an excess of low generation probability.

TCRdb fed the 5' RACE reads into MiXCR, producing one record per CDR3 protein. The data hold fewer than 900,000 distinct CDR3 sequences, with about 20% observed a single time. These data also formed part of another study, on T cells expressing NK-cell markers. That paper states: One observes that, in several donors, these clonotypes were also the leading ones within the CD3+CD56-NKG2C+ fraction.

The sequencing input was PBMCs. The sequence derives from a woman between 18 and 30 years old in good health.

The CDR3 is CASSLWGQGEGQETQYF. The CDR3, as DNA: TGTGCCAGCAGTTTATGGGGACAGGGGGAAGGCCAAGAGACCCAGTACTTC. The chain combines TRBV12-3 or TRBV12-4 with TRBJ2-5; the match to TRBD1 covers 11 bases. The CDR3 runs 17 residues. V was pared by 2 bases and J by 1 base, with 6 bases of the junction left unmatched.